This T cell receptor (beta chain) is drawn from a study of cytomegalovirus exposure and HLA in healthy donors. Likely unrecorded immune exposures existed in these nominally healthy donors. A multiplex PCR was run with 60 Vbeta primers and 13 Jbeta primers. Here immunoSEQ multiplex PCR was the method, and the copy in TCRdb shows in-frame clones only, minus some. The repertoire has roughly 86,000 clones, 60% to 80% of them found once; the top ten carry approximately 8.2%. The clonotype was recovered from a man aged 55 to 70 in good health and CMV-seronegative. Material: PBMCs.

The chain's CDR3 is CASTARTGNTGELFF. In DNA form, the CDR3 reads TGTGCCAGTACCGCACGGACAGGGAACACCGGGGAGCTGTTTTTT. The V and J genes are TRBV19 and TRBJ2-2; TRBD1 aligns across 7 bases. V trimming: 7 bases; J trimming: 1 base; junction bases outside the gene matches: 6. Per the germline V gene, CDR1 is LNHDA and CDR2 is SQIVND (reference sequence). The CDR3 has 15 amino acids. The full variable domain, rest sourced from reference TRBV19 and TRBJ2-2, is DGGITQSPKYLFRKEGQNVTLSCEQNLNHDAMYWYRQDPGQGLRLIYYSQIVNDFQKGDIAEGYSVSREKKESFPLTVTSAQKNPTAFYLCASTARTGNTGELFFGEGSRLTVL.